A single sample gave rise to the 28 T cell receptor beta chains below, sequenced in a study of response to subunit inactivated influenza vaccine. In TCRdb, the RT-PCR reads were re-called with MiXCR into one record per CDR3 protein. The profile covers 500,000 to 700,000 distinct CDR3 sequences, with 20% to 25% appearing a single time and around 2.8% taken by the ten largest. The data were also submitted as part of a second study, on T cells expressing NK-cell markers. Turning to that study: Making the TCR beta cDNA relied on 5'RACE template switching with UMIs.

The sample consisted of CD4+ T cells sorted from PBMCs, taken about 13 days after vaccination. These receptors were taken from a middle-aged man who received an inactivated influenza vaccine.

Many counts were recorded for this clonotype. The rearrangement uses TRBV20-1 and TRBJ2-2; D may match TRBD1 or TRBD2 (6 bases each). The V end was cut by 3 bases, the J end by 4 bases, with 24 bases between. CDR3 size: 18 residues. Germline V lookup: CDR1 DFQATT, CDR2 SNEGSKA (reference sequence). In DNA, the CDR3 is TGCAGTGCTAGCCCCTCGGGGGCAGACCGACGGGTCACCGGGGAGCTGTTTTTT. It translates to CSASPSGADRRVTGELFF.

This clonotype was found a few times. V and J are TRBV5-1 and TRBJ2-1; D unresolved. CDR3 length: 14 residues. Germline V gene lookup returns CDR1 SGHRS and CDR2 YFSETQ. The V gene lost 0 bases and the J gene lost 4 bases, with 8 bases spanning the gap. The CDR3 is CASSLARRYNEQFF. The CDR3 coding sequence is TGCGCCAGCAGCTTGGCCAGGAGATACAATGAGCAGTTCTTC.

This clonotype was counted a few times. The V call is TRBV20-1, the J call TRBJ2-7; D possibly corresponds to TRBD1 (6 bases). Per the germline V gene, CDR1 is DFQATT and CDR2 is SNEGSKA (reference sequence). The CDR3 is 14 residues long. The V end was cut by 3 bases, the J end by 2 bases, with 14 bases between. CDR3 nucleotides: TGCAGTGCTAGTAGCCAGGGGTTCACCTACGAGCAGTACTTC. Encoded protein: CSASSQGFTYEQYF.

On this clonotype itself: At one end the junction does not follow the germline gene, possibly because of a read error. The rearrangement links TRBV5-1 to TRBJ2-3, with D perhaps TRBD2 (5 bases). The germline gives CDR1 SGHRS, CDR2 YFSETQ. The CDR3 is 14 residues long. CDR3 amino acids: CASSLVASTDTHYF. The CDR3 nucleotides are TGCGCCAGCAGCTTGGTGGCTAGCACAGATACGCACTATTTT.

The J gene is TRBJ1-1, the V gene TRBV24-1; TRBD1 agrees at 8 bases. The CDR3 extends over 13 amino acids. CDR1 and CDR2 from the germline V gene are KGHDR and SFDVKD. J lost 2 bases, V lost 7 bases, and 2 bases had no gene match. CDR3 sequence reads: CATRTGANTEAFF. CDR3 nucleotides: TGTGCCACCAGGACAGGGGCCAACACTGAAGCTTTCTTT.

CDR3 in amino acids: CASSEFDSMDTQYF. The DNA of the CDR3 is TGTGCCAGCAGTGAATTTGATAGCATGGATACGCAGTATTTT. The genes are TRBV25-1 and TRBJ2-3; D unclear. The V and J ends lost 1 base and 6 bases respectively, with 11 bases between them. Germline lookup yields CDR1 MGHDK and CDR2 SYGVNS. There are 14 residues in the CDR3.

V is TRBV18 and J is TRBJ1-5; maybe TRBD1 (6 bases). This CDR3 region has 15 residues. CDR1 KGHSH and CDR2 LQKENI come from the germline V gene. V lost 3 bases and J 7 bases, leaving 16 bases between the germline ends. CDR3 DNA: TGTGCCAGCTCACCTTCCAGGGGCTCACTCCAGCCCCAGCATTTT. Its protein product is CASSPSRGSLQPQHF.

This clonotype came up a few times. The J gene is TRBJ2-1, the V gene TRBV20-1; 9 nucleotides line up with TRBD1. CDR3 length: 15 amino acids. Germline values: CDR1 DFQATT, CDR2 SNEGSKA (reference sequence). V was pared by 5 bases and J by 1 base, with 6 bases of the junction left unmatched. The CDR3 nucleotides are TGCAGTGCTTATACCGGGACAGGGTCCTACAATGAGCAGTTCTTC. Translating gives CSAYTGTGSYNEQFF.

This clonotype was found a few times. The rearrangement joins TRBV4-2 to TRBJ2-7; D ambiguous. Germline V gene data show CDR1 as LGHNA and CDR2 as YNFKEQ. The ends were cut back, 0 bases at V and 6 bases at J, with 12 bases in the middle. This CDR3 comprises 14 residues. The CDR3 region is CASSQDFEYGEQYF. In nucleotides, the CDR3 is TGTGCCAGCAGCCAAGATTTTGAGTATGGCGAGCAGTACTTC.

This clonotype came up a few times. The DNA of the CDR3 is TGTGCCAGCAGCTCCATCGGGAGGGGTACCGGGGAGCTGTTTTTT. Translating gives CASSSIGRGTGELFF. The V gene is TRBV7-3, the J gene TRBJ2-2; TRBD2 aligns across 8 bases. J gave up 5 bases and V 4 bases, and 6 bases lay outside the gene matches. There are 15 residues in the CDR3. CDR1 SGHTA and CDR2 FQGTGA come from the germline V gene. Full variable domain (remainder filled in from reference TRBV7-3 and TRBJ2-2): GAGVSQTPSNKVTEKGKYVELRCDPISGHTALYWYRQSLGQGPEFLIYFQGTGAADDSGLPNDRFFAVRPEGSVSTLKIQRTERGDSAVYLCASSSIGRGTGELFFGEGSRLTVL.

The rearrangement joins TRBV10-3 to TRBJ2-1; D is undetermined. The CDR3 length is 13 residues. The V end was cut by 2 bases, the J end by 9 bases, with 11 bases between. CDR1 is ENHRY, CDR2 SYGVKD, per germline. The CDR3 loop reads CAISEVAPLEQFF. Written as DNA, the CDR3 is TGTGCCATCAGTGAGGTAGCCCCCCTTGAGCAGTTCTTC.

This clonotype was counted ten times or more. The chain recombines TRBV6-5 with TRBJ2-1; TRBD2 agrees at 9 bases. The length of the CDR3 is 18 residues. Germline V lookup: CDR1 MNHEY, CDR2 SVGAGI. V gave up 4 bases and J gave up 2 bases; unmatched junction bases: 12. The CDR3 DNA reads TGTGCCAGCAGTTCCCCGGGGTCCCTAGCGGGGACCTACAATGAGCAGTTCTTC. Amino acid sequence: CASSSPGSLAGTYNEQFF.

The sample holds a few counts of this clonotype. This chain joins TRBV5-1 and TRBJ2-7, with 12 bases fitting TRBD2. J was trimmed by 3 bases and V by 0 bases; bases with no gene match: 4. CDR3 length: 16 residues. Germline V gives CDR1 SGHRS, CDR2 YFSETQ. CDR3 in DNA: TGCGCCAGCAGCTTGGACCCTAGCGGGGGGGGCTACGAGCAGTACTTC. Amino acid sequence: CASSLDPSGGGYEQYF.

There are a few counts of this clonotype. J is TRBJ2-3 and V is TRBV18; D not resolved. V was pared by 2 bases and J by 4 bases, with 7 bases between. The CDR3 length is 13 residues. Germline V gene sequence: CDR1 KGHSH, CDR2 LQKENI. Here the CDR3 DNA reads TGTGCCAGCTCACCAGAAATGTCAGATACGCAGTATTTT. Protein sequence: CASSPEMSDTQYF.

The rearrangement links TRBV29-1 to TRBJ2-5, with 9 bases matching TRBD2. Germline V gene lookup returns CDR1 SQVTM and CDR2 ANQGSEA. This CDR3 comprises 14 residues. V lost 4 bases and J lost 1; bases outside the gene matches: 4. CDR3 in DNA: TGCAGCGTTGCTAGCGGGACCTCCCAAGAGACCCAGTACTTC. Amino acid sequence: CSVASGTSQETQYF.

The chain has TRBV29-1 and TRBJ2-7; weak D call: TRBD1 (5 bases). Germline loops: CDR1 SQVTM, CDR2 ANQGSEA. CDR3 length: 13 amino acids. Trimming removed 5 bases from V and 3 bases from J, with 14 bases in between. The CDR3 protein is CSVKSGPDYEQYF. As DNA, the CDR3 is TGCAGCGTTAAGTCAGGGCCAGACTACGAGCAGTACTTC.

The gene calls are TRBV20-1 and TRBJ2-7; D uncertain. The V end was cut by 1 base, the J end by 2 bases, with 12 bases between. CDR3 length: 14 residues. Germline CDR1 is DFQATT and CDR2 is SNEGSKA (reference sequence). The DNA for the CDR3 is TGCAGTGCTAGAGTGGGAAGTAACGCCTACGAGCAGTACTTC. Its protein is CSARVGSNAYEQYF.

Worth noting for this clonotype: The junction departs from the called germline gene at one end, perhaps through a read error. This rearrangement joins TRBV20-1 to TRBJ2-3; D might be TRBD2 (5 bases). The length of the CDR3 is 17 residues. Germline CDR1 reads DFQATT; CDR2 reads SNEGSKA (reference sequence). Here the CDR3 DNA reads TGCTGTGCTAGAGATTGGAGGACTCTAGGGCCCAGGGATACGCAGTATTTT. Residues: CCARDWRTLGPRDTQYF.

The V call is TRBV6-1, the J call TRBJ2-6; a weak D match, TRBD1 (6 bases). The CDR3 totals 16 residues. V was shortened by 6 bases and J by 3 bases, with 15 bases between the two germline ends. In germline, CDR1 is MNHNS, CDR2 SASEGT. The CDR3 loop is CASRETTGRGANVLTF. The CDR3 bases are TGTGCCAGCAGGGAAACTACAGGGCGTGGGGCCAACGTCCTGACTTTC.

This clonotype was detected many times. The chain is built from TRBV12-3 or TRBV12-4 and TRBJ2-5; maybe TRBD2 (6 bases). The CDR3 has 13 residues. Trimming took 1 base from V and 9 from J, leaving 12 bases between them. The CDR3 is CASSLGGEQAQYF. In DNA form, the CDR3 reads TGTGCCAGCAGTTTAGGGGGGGAGCAGGCCCAGTACTTC.

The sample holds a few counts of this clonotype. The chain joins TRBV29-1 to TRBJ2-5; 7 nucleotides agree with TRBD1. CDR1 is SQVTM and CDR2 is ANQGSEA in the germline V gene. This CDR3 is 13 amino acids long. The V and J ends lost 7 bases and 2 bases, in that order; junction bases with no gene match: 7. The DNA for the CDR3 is TGCAGCGCTTTGCAGGGGGTACAAGAGACCCAGTACTTC. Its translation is CSALQGVQETQYF. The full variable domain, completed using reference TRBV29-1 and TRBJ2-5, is SAVISQKPSRDICQRGTSLTIQCQVDSQVTMMFWYRQQPGQSLTLIATANQGSEATYESGFVIDKFPISRPNLTFSTLTVSNMSPEDSSIYLCSALQGVQETQYFGPGTRLLVL.

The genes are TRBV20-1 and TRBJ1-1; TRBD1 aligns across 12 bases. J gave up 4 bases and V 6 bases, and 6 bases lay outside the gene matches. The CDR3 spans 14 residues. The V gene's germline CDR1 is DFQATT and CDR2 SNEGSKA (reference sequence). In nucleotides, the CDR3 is TGCAGTGCGGGACAGGGGGCTTGGGGCACTGAAGCTTTCTTT. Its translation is CSAGQGAWGTEAFF.

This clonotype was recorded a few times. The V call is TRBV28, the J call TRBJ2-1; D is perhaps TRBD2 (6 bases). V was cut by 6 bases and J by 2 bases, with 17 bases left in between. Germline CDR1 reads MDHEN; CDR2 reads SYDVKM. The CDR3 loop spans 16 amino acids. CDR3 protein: CASRPLSGRTYNEQFF. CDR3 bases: TGTGCCAGCAGACCCCTCAGCGGGCGGACCTACAATGAGCAGTTCTTC. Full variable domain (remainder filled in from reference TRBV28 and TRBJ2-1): DVKVTQSSRYLVKRTGEKVFLECVQDMDHENMFWYRQDPGLGLRLIYFSYDVKMKEKGDIPEGYSVSREKKERFSLILESASTNQTSMYLCASRPLSGRTYNEQFFGPGTRLTVL.

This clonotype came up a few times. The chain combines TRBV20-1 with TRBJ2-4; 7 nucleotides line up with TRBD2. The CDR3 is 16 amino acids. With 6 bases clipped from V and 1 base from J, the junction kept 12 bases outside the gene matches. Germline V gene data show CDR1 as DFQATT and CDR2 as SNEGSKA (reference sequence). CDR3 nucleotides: TGCAGTGCCTTGAGGGCGGGAGAGTTTGCCAAAAACATTCAGTACTTC. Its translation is CSALRAGEFAKNIQYF.

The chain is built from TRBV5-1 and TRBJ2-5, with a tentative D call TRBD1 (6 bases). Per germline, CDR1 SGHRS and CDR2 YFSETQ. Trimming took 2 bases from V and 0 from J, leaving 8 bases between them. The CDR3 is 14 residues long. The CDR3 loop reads CASSLQGNQETQYF. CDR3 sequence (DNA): TGCGCCAGCAGCTTACAGGGTAACCAAGAGACCCAGTACTTC.

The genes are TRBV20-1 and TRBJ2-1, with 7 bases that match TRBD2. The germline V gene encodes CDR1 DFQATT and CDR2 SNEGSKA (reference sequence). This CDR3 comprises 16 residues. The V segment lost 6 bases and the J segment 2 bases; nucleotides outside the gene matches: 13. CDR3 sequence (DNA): TGCAGTGCCGCTGATGCGGGGGTCCCCCCCTACAATGAGCAGTTCTTC. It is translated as CSAADAGVPPYNEQFF.

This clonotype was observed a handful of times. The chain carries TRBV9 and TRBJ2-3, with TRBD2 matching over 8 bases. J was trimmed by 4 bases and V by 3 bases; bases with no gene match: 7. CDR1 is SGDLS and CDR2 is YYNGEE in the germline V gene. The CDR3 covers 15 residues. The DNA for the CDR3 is TGTGCCAGCAGCGCCAGCGGGAGCGGGGCAGATACGCAGTATTTT. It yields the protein CASSASGSGADTQYF.

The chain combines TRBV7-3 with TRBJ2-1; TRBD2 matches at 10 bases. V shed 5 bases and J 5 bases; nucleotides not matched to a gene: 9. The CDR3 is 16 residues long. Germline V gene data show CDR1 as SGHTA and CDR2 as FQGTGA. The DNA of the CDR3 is TGTGCCAGCAGCATACGAGCGGGAGGGTCCCACAATGAGCAGTTCTTC. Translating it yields CASSIRAGGSHNEQFF.